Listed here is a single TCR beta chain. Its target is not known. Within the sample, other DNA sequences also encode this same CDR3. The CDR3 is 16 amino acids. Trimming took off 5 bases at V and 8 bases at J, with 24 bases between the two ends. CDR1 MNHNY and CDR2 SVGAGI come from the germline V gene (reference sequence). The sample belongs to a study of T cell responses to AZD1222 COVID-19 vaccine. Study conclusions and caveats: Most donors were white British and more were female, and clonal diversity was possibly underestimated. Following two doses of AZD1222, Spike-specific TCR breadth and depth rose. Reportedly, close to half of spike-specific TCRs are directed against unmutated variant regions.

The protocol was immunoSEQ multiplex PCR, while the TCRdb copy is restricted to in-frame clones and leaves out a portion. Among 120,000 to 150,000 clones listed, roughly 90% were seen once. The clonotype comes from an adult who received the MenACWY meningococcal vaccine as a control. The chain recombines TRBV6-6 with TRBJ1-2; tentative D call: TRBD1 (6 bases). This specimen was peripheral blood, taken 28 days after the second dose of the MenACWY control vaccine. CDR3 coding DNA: TGTGCCAGCAGTCGAACGAGGACAGTTCAGCCTAAGGGCTACACCTTC. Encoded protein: CASSRTRTVQPKGYTF.